A single sample is the source of the 30 T cell receptor beta chains below, sequenced in a study of blood T cells in healthy people across ages. The authors ran a second PCR of about 6 to 12 cycles using a sample-barcoded 5' primer and a J-beta primer mix. TCRdb fed the 5' RACE reads into MiXCR, producing one record per CDR3 protein. Of 550,000 to 750,000 distinct CDR3 sequences listed, under 25% are singletons. Material for sequencing was blood. The source of these receptors is a man in his sixties or seventies in good health.

The chain recombines TRBV15 with TRBJ2-1; D is possibly TRBD2 (5 bases). Germline V CDR1 and CDR2: LNHNV, YYDKDF (reference sequence). Trimming removed 1 base at V and 8 bases at J, with 12 bases between. The CDR3 consists of 14 residues. The CDR3 nucleotides are TGTGCCACCAGCAGAGGTGGACTCCCCGATGAGCAGTTCTTC. Encoded protein: CATSRGGLPDEQFF.

The J gene is TRBJ2-1, the V gene TRBV20-1, with 12 bases identical to TRBD2. There are 13 residues in the CDR3. Trimming at V came to 7 bases and at J to 8 bases, leaving 6 bases not matched to a gene. Germline-derived CDR1 and CDR2 are DFQATT and SNEGSKA (reference sequence). CDR3 amino acids: CSGTSGNTDEQFF. DNA for the CDR3: TGCAGTGGGACTAGCGGGAACACCGATGAGCAGTTCTTC.

The V gene is TRBV28, the J gene TRBJ2-1; perhaps TRBD2 as D (5 bases). Germline CDR1 is MDHEN and CDR2 is SYDVKM. Trimming took off 4 bases at V and 6 bases at J, with 10 bases between the two ends. There are 13 residues in the CDR3. CDR3 coding DNA: TGTGCCAGCAGTTCCCCTAGCAGCAATGAGCAGTTCTTC. Amino acids: CASSSPSSNEQFF.

As to this clonotype: The junction does not match germline at one end; this may be a read error. This chain links TRBV7-7 with TRBJ2-1; D uncertain. The CDR3 contains 15 residues. Germline assignment: CDR1 SSHAT and CDR2 FNYEAQ (reference sequence). The CDR3 nucleotides are TGTGCTAGCAGCTTATTCACCGACCCCAACAATGAGCAGTTCTTC. Residues: CASSLFTDPNNEQFF.

The chain employs TRBV29-1 and TRBJ2-7, with TRBD1 matching over 8 bases. The germline CDR1 and CDR2 sequences are SQVTM and ANQGSEA. This CDR3 contains 12 residues. Trimming at V came to 8 bases and at J to 6 bases, leaving 9 bases not matched to a gene. The chain's CDR3 is CSCSWTGTEQYF. The CDR3 DNA sequence: TGCAGCTGCTCATGGACAGGGACCGAGCAGTACTTC.

This clonotype appeared a few times. J is TRBJ1-5 and V is TRBV2; 7 bases match TRBD1. From germline, CDR1 is SNHLY and CDR2 FYNNEI. The V segment lost 6 bases and the J segment 5 bases; nucleotides outside the gene matches: 4. There are 13 residues in the CDR3. The CDR3 region is CASRGDRHQPQHF. As DNA, the CDR3 is TGTGCCAGCAGAGGGGACAGACATCAGCCCCAGCATTTT.

The sample holds one count of this clonotype. The chain couples TRBV18 to TRBJ2-3; 7 nucleotides match TRBD1. Germline V gene sequence: CDR1 KGHSH, CDR2 LQKENI. V was clipped by 0 bases and J by 0 bases; unmatched bases: 3. This CDR3 comprises 16 residues. CDR3 sequence reads: CASSPPGQRSTDTQYF. The CDR3 nucleotides are TGTGCCAGCTCACCACCGGGACAGAGAAGCACAGATACGCAGTATTTT.

The gene calls are TRBV3-1 and TRBJ1-1; D is possibly TRBD1 (5 bases). There are 15 residues in the CDR3. Trimming took 5 bases from V and 7 from J, leaving 20 bases between them. The germline gives CDR1 LGHDT, CDR2 YNNKEL (reference sequence). The CDR3 loop reads CASSYRTLIDSEAFF. The CDR3 region has the DNA TGTGCCAGCAGCTACAGAACCCTCATCGACAGTGAAGCTTTCTTT.

This clonotype has a count of ten or more. This chain uses TRBV5-1 with TRBJ1-5; D remains unclear. The CDR3 length is 14 residues. CDR1 is SGHRS and CDR2 is YFSETQ in the germline V gene. The ends were cut back, 1 base at V and 2 bases at J, with 7 bases in the middle. The CDR3 nucleotides read TGCGCCAGCAGCTTGTCGGGCGGCAATCAGCCCCAGCATTTT. Amino acids: CASSLSGGNQPQHF.

The sample holds a few counts of this clonotype. This rearrangement joins TRBV11-2 to TRBJ2-1, with unresolved D. Trimming shortened V by 1 base and J by 4 bases, and 8 bases separated the two germline ends. CDR1 SGHAT and CDR2 FQNNGV come from the germline V gene. This CDR3 is 14 amino acids long. CDR3 in amino acids: CASSLVAPYNEQFF. The DNA for the CDR3 is TGTGCCAGCAGCTTAGTGGCCCCTTACAATGAGCAGTTCTTC.

The chain has TRBV25-1 and TRBJ2-5; 10 bases fit TRBD2. The DNA end lines up better with TRBJ2-7; the J call may be wrong. The CDR3 is 13 amino acids. Germline V lookup: CDR1 MGHDK, CDR2 SYGVNS. CDR3 coding DNA: TGTGCCAGCAGTTCTCGGACTAGCGGCGAGCAGTACTTC. Its protein product is CASSSRTSGEQYF.

This clonotype was counted a few times. V and J are TRBV12-3 or TRBV12-4 and TRBJ1-2, with 11 bases fitting TRBD1. V lost 5 bases, J lost 8 bases, and 7 bases stayed unmatched. CDR3 length: 14 residues. The CDR3 region is CASSHGQGARGYTF. The CDR3 region has the DNA TGTGCCAGCAGTCACGGACAGGGGGCGCGAGGCTACACCTTC.

Note on this clonotype: One end of the junction fails to match germline, which may point to a read error. This chain connects TRBV19 to TRBJ1-5, with D uncertain. CDR1 and CDR2 (germline): LNHDA, SQIVND (reference sequence). The CDR3 loop spans 13 amino acids. CDR3 amino acids: CASGELGHQPRHF. DNA of the CDR3: TGTGCCAGCGGCGAGTTGGGCCATCAGCCCCGGCATTTT.

The rearrangement joins TRBV10-3 to TRBJ1-5, with D perhaps TRBD1 (6 bases). Deletions cut 2 bases from V and 1 base from J, with 9 bases between. Germline values: CDR1 ENHRY, CDR2 SYGVKD. The CDR3 covers 15 residues. DNA for the CDR3: TGTGCCATCAGTGAGACAGGGAAGAGCAATCAGCCCCAGCATTTT. Translation: CAISETGKSNQPQHF.

This clonotype was recorded a few times. The rearrangement joins TRBV29-1 to TRBJ2-5; 7 bases are a match to TRBD2. TRBJ2-1 explains the end of the DNA better; the J call may be wrong. Germline CDR1 is SQVTM and CDR2 is ANQGSEA. This CDR3 region has 14 residues. The CDR3 spells CSVGGQRGYNEQFF. The CDR3 DNA sequence: TGCAGCGTGGGAGGCCAGCGGGGTTACAATGAGCAGTTCTTC.

This chain links TRBV5-1 with TRBJ1-1; D uncertain. The CDR3 is 13 amino acids. Trimming removed 3 bases at V and 4 bases at J, with 10 bases between. Germline V gene lookup returns CDR1 SGHRS and CDR2 YFSETQ. CDR3 protein: CASSSLDGTEAFF. The CDR3 DNA follows: TGCGCCAGCAGCTCCCTGGACGGCACTGAAGCTTTCTTT.

This clonotype showed up just a few times. The CDR3 loop is CASSRMTSGSSSTDTQYF. The DNA of the CDR3 is TGTGCCAGCAGCCGGATGACTAGCGGGTCCTCTAGCACAGATACGCAGTATTTT. The rearrangement uses TRBV7-9 and TRBJ2-3, with 10 bases lining up with TRBD2. V shed 5 bases and J 0 bases; nucleotides not matched to a gene: 11. CDR1 and CDR2 (germline): SEHNR, FQNEAQ (reference sequence). The CDR3 length is 18 residues.

In its sample, this clonotype was seen a few times. Lacking the conserved final phenylalanine or tryptophan, this CDR3 likely reflects a read error. V is TRBV5-1 and J is TRBJ1-1, with a possible D match to TRBD1 (5 bases). The length of the CDR3 is 14 residues. Germline CDR1 is SGHRS and CDR2 is YFSETQ. V lost 0 bases to trimming and J lost 1 base, with 7 bases between them. Here the CDR3 DNA reads TGCGCCAGCAGCTTGGGACAGACGAACACTGAAGCTTTCTCT. It yields the protein CASSLGQTNTEAFS.

The chain couples TRBV12-3 or TRBV12-4 to TRBJ1-5, with D possibly TRBD1 on 6 matching bases. Trimming took 6 bases from V and 3 from J, leaving 12 bases between them. The CDR3 consists of 14 residues. The CDR3: CASSPDRNNQPQHF. CDR3 coding DNA: TGTGCCAGCAGCCCCGACAGGAACAATCAGCCCCAGCATTTT.

This clonotype was detected a few times. The chain joins TRBV25-1 to TRBJ2-5; 9 bases line up with TRBD2. V was pared by 6 bases and J by 2 bases, with 4 bases of the junction left unmatched. The CDR3 sequence is 14 residues long. Per germline, CDR1 MGHDK and CDR2 SYGVNS. The CDR3 DNA reads as TGTGCCAGCAGGGGTAGCGGGGGTCAAGAGACCCAGTACTTC. It translates to CASRGSGGQETQYF.

This chain uses TRBV15 with TRBJ2-5; D remains unclear. CDR1 and CDR2 from the germline V gene are LNHNV and YYDKDF (reference sequence). Deletions cut 2 bases from V and 6 bases from J, with 10 bases between. The CDR3 totals 13 residues. The CDR3 DNA follows: TGTGCCACCAGCAGATTTTTAGGACAGACCCAGTACTTC. Its protein product is CATSRFLGQTQYF.

This clonotype appeared a few times. The rearrangement links TRBV28 to TRBJ1-6; 9 bases align to TRBD1. The V gene end was trimmed by 3 bases and the J gene end by 9 bases; junction bases not matched to a gene: 3. The CDR3 spans 14 residues. Germline loops: CDR1 MDHEN, CDR2 SYDVKM. CDR3 in DNA: TGTGCCAGCAGTTTGACAGGGGGATCTTCACCCCTCCACTTT. Translating it yields CASSLTGGSSPLHF.

As regards this clonotype: One end of the junction does not line up with germline, which may come from a read error. CDR3 sequence (DNA): TGCGCCAGCAAAGGGACTAGCGGGAGATTCTACAACGAGCAGTTCTTC. Translating gives CASKGTSGRFYNEQFF. V is TRBV10-2 and J is TRBJ2-1, with 14 bases matching TRBD2. The CDR3 is 16 residues long. Germline V gene lookup returns CDR1 WSHSY and CDR2 SAAADI.

V gene TRBV5-1 combines with J gene TRBJ1-5, with D hard to call. The ends were cut back, 0 bases at V and 3 bases at J, with 13 bases in the middle. CDR3 length equals 16 residues. Germline assignment: CDR1 SGHRS and CDR2 YFSETQ. CDR3 region: CASSLEPWTDNQPQHF. The CDR3 DNA is TGCGCCAGCAGCTTGGAGCCATGGACGGACAATCAGCCCCAGCATTTT.

This clonotype occurred once. This sequence joins TRBV20-1 and TRBJ2-3; D remains ambiguous. The germline V gene encodes CDR1 DFQATT and CDR2 SNEGSKA (reference sequence). V lost 6 bases and J 2 bases, leaving 12 bases between the germline ends. The CDR3 consists of 13 residues. CDR3 sequence: CSAPGAPTDTQYF. As DNA, the CDR3 is TGCAGTGCCCCCGGAGCGCCCACAGATACGCAGTATTTT.

This clonotype was found a few times. V and J are TRBV4-3 and TRBJ2-3; the D gene is possibly TRBD1 (5 bases). CDR1 is LGHNA and CDR2 is YSLEER in the germline V gene. The V and J ends lost 4 bases and 6 bases respectively, with 11 bases between them. The CDR3 length is 13 residues. CDR3 nucleotide sequence: TGCGCCAGCAGCCGACAGCTTGGGGATACGCAGTATTTT. It encodes CASSRQLGDTQYF.

This clonotype was observed a handful of times. V and J are TRBV5-1 and TRBJ2-4; TRBD1 agrees at 11 bases. This CDR3 has 14 residues. Germline V gene data show CDR1 as SGHRS and CDR2 as YFSETQ. Trimming cost V 4 bases and J 7 bases; bases outside gene matches: 4. The CDR3 DNA reads as TGCGCCAGCAGCACACGGGACAGGGGGAACATTCAGTACTTC. It translates to CASSTRDRGNIQYF.

The chain employs TRBV19 and TRBJ2-5; no reliable D call. The end of the DNA aligns better with TRBJ2-1, so the J call may be wrong. The germline V gene encodes CDR1 LNHDA and CDR2 SQIVND (reference sequence). This CDR3 region has 15 residues. CDR3 region: CASSKVPNSYNEQFF. The CDR3 DNA reads TGTGCCAGTAGTAAAGTACCTAACTCCTACAATGAGCAGTTCTTC.

The chain is built from TRBV12-3 or TRBV12-4 and TRBJ2-5; D gene unclear. The CDR3 is made up of 14 amino acids. V was pared by 0 bases and J by 11 bases, with 16 bases between. Here the CDR3 reads CASSLASSARVQYF. For the CDR3, the DNA is TGTGCCAGCAGTTTAGCGAGTTCAGCCCGGGTGCAGTACTTC.

Comment on this clonotype: One end of the junction does not line up with germline, which may come from a read error. The gene calls are TRBV20-1 and TRBJ1-2; TRBD1 matches at 7 bases. Germline CDR1 and CDR2: DFQATT and SNEGSKA (reference sequence). The CDR3 runs 14 residues. The CDR3 here is CGAREGAHLYGYTF. Here the CDR3 DNA reads TGCGGTGCTAGAGAGGGGGCGCATTTGTATGGCTACACCTTC.